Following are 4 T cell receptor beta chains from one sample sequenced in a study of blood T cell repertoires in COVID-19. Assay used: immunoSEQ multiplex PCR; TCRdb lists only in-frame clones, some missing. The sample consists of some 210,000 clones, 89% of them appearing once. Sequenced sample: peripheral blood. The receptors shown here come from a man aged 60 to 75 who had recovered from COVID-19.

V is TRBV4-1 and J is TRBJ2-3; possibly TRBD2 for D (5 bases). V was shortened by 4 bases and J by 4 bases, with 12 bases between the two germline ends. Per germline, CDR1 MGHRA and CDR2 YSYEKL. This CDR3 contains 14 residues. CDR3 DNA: TGCGCCAGCAGCCTTACGGGGTCCCCAGATACGCAGTATTTT. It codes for CASSLTGSPDTQYF.

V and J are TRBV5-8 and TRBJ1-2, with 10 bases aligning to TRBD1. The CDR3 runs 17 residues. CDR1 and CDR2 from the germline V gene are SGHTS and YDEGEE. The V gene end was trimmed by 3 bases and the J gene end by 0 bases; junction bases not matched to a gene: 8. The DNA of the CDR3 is TGTGCCAGCAGCTGGAAGGGACAGGGGAGGACTAACTATGGCTACACCTTC. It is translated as CASSWKGQGRTNYGYTF.

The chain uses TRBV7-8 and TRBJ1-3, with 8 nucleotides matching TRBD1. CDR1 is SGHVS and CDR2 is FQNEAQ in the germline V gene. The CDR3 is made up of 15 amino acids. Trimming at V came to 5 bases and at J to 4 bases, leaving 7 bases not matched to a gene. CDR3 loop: CASSQDRAVGNTIYF. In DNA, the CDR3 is TGTGCCAGCAGCCAGGACAGGGCGGTAGGAAACACCATATATTTT. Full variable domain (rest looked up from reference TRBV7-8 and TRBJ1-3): GAGVSQSPRYKVAKRGQDVALRCDPISGHVSLFWYQQALGQGPEFLTYFQNEAQLDKSGLPSDRFFAERPEGSVSTLKIQRTQQEDSAVYLCASSQDRAVGNTIYFGEGSWLTVV.

The CDR3 nucleotides are TGTGCCTGGAGAGAAGCGGGCCCCCGGGAGACCCAGTACTTC. It specifies CAWREAGPRETQYF. The V gene is TRBV30, the J gene TRBJ2-5; tentatively, D is TRBD2 (6 bases). Germline V gene sequence: CDR1 GTSNPN, CDR2 SVGIG (reference sequence). The V end was cut by 3 bases, the J end by 5 bases, with 16 bases between. The CDR3 has 14 amino acids.